This TCR beta chain was captured in a study of T cell repertoires in cytomegalovirus infection. The CDR3 totals 14 residues. V lost 6 bases and J lost 7, with 18 bases in between. Worth noting for this clonotype: The antigen is not known.

TCRdb re-analysed the reads in MiXCR, keeping a single row per CDR3 protein. The sample contains 600,000 to 700,000 distinct CDR3 sequences, roughly a third of which appear only once. Sequencing used cultured PBMCs, obtained from culture after CMV antigen stimulation. V is TRBV12-3 or TRBV12-4 and J is TRBJ2-5; a weak D match, TRBD2 (5 bases). The receptor was derived from a human donor in good health (CMV status not recorded). Some clones in this sample may be carry-over from other donors' samples. The CDR3 DNA is TGTGCCAGCAGGCAGGACTGGGGAGATGGGACCCAGTACTTC. Its protein product is CASRQDWGDGTQYF.